This T cell receptor (beta chain) was captured by sequencing in a study of OX40 agonist ivuxolimab in advanced cancers. Trimming pared 2 bases from V and 5 bases from J, leaving 10 bases between. The CDR3 length is 13 residues. Germline values: CDR1 SGHDT, CDR2 YYEEEE. Findings of the study overall: Clonal expansion in partial responders at 0.1-3.0 mg/kg ranked among the lowest. The authors also found low normalized T-cell clonal expansion in some nonresponders.

Sequencing was performed with immunoSEQ multiplex PCR; in TCRdb, only in-frame clones are kept and a portion is missing. The sample records about 62,000 clones, 85% being singletons. As regards this clone: The target antigen is unknown.

Specimen: CD4+ or CD8+ T cells sorted from blood, collected in a trial of the OX40 agonist ivuxolimab. The chain combines TRBV5-6 with TRBJ1-1; no definite D call. This sequence was found in an adult with an advanced solid tumor such as melanoma, head and neck, liver or kidney cancer. The CDR3 loop reads CASSFGRETEAFF. DNA of the CDR3: TGTGCCAGCAGCTTTGGGAGAGAGACTGAAGCTTTCTTT.